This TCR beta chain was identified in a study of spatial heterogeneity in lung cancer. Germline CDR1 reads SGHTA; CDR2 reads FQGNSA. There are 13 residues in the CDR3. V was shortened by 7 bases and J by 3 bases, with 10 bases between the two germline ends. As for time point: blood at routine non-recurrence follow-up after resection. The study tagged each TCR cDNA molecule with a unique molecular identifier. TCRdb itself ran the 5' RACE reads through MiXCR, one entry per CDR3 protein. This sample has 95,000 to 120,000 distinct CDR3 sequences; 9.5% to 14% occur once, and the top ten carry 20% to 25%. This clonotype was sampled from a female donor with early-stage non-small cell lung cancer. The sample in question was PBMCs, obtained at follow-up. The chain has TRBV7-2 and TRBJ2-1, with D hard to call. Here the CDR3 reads CASNDRNYNEQFF. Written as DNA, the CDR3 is TGTGCCAGCAACGACCGGAACTACAATGAGCAGTTCTTC.